This record covers a single T cell receptor beta chain. Its specificity is not known. Healthy Caucasians supplied all donations. The data are from a study of identical twins. Study-wide results and limits: Fewer insertions were carried by abundant cord blood beta clonotypes, but none was seen in memory repertoires.

Trimming removed 3 bases from V and 1 base from J, with 20 bases in between. The CDR3 totals 18 residues. CDR1 is SGHRS and CDR2 is YFSETQ in the germline V gene. From the 5' RACE reads, TCRdb called clonotypes with MiXCR, one entry per CDR3 protein. The sample includes around 1.7 million distinct CDR3 sequences, less than 40% of them seen just once. The sample was cord blood. The chain recombines TRBV5-1 with TRBJ2-1, with D perhaps matching TRBD2 (5 bases). This receptor was obtained from a newborn girl in good health. CDR3 DNA: TGCGCCAGCAGCTGGGAGCCCTTTAGAATGATTTCCTACAATGAGCAGTTCTTC. Residues: CASSWEPFRMISYNEQFF. The whole variable domain, filled in from reference TRBV5-1 and TRBJ2-1, reads KAGVTQTPRYLIKTRGQQVTLSCSPISGHRSVSWYQQTPGQGLQFLFEYFSETQRNKGNFPGRFSGRQFSNSRSEMNVSTLELGDSALYLCASSWEPFRMISYNEQFFGPGTRLTVL.